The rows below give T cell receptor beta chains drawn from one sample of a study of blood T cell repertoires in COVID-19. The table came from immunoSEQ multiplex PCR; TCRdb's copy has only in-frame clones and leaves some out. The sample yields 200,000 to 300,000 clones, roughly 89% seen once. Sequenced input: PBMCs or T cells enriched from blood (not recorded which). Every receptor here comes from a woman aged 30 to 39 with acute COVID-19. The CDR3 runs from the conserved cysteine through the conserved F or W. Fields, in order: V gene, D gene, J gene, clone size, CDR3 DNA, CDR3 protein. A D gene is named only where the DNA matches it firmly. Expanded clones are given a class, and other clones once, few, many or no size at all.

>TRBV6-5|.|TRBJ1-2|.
TGTGCCAGCAGTTACAACCCCGGGGACTATGGCTACACCTTC
CASSYNPGDYGYTF
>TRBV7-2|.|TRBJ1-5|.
TGTGCCAGCAGCTTTCGACAGTCCGGGCAGCCCCAGCATTTT
CASSFRQSGQPQHF
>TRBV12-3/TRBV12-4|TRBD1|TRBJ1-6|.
TGTGCCAGCAGTCGACAGGGGGACTCACCCCTCCACTTT
CASSRQGDSPLHF
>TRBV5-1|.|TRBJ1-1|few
TGCGCCAGCAGCTTTGGAGGACAGATCATGAACACTGAAGCTTTCTTT
CASSFGGQIMNTEAFF
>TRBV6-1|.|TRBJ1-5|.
TGTGCCAGCGTCCCGGCAGGCAGCAATCAGCCCCAGCATTTT
CASVPAGSNQPQHF
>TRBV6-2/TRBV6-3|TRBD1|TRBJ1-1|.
TGTGCCAGCAGTCCACAGGGGGCGGAAGCTTTCTTT
CASSPQGAEAFF
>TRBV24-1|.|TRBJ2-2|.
TGTGCCACCTCTAACACCGGGGAGCTGTTTTTT
CATSNTGELFF
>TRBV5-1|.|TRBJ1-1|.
TGCGCCAGCAGCTTGTCAATACGGGTGGAAGCTTTCTTT
CASSLSIRVEAFF
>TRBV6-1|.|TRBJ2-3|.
TGTGCCAGCAGTGCCTACGGACTTCGTGCTAGCACAGATACGCAGTATTTT
CASSAYGLRASTDTQYF
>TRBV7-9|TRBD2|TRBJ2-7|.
TGTGCCAGCAGCATGAGCGGGGCCCAAACCTACGAGCAGTACTTC
CASSMSGAQTYEQYF
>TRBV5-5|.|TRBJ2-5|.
TGTGCCAGCAGCTTAGACATGACCTCCCCTCGGGAGACCCAGTACTTC
CASSLDMTSPRETQYF
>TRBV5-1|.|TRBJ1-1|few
TGCGCCAGCAGAGCCGATACTGAAGCTTTCTTT
CASRADTEAFF
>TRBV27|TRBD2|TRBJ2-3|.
TGTGCCAGCAGTTCTAGCGGGATAACCACAGATACGCAGTATTTT
CASSSSGITTDTQYF
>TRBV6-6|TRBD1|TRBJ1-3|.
TGTGCCAGCAGTCGAGGGAGACAGGGCTCTGGAAACACCATATATTTT
CASSRGRQGSGNTIYF
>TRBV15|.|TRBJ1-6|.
TGTGCCACCAGCAGAGATCGGGTTTCACCCCTCCACTTT
CATSRDRVSPLHF
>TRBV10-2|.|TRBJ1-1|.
TGCGCCAGCAGCCCTAGGGGCGGAAGAACTGAAGCTTTCTTT
CASSPRGGRTEAFF
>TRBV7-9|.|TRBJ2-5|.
TGTGCCAGCAGCCCCTTAGGAGGGGATGAGACCCAGTACTTC
CASSPLGGDETQYF
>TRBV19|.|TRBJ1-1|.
TGTGCCAGTAGTATTGGGGCAACAGAAGCTTTCTTT
CASSIGATEAFF
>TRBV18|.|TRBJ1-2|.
TGTGCCAGCTCACCAACAGGGTGGAATGGCTACACCTTC
CASSPTGWNGYTF
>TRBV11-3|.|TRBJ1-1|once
TGTGCCAGCAGCCTGGGAGCGAACACTGAAGCTTTCTTT
CASSLGANTEAFF
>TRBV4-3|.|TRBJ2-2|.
TGCGCCAGCAGCCAAGAAGGGGGATACACCGGGGAGCTGTTTTTT
CASSQEGGYTGELFF
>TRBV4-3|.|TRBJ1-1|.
TGCGCCAGCAGCCATCAGGGAGGAAAGATGAACACTGAAGCTTTCTTT
CASSHQGGKMNTEAFF
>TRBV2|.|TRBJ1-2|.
TGTGCCAGCAGTGGAGGGCCCTTAGGGGGCTACACCTTC
CASSGGPLGGYTF
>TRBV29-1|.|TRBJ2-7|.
TGCAGCCCCCAGGGGCGTAAACCCTACGAGCAGTACTTC
CSPQGRKPYEQYF
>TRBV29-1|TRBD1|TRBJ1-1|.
TGCAGCGTTGGACAGGGGGCTGGGGAAGCTTTCTTT
CSVGQGAGEAFF
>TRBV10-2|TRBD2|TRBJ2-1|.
TGCGCCAGCACCCTCGGCCTAGCGGGGGGTGAGCAGTTCTTC
CASTLGLAGGEQFF
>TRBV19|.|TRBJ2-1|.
TGTGCCAGTAGTATAGATCTAAGCGGGCAATACAATGAGCAGTTCTTC
CASSIDLSGQYNEQFF
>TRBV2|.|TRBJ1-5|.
TGTGCCAGCAGTGGGGGTAGCGGAAATCAGCCCCAGCATTTT
CASSGGSGNQPQHF
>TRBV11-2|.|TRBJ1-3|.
TGTGCCAGCAGCTTAGGGCGGTTCACTGGAAACACCATATATTTT
CASSLGRFTGNTIYF
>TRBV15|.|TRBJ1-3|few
TGTGCCACCAGCAGAGGTTCCCAGGGGGGAAACACCATATATTTT
CATSRGSQGGNTIYF
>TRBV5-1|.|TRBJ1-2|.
TGCGCCAGCAGCTTGGTGTGGAGGGTCTATGGCTACACCTTC
CASSLVWRVYGYTF
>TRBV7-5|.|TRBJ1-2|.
TGTGCCAGAAGCCCAACCGCTTCGCAGGGAATCTATGGCTACACCTTC
CARSPTASQGIYGYTF
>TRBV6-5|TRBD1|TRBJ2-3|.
TGTGCCAGCGCCCGGGACAGTGCACAAGATACGCAGTATTTT
CASARDSAQDTQYF
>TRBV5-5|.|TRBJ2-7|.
TGTGCCAGCAGCTTGGGGGCGAAGAACTACGAGCAGTACTTC
CASSLGAKNYEQYF
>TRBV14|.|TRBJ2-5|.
TGTGCCAGCAGCCCTAGACTAGGCCCAGAGACCCAGTACTTC
CASSPRLGPETQYF
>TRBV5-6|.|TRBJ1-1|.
TGTGCCAGCAGCTTTGGCCGGTCTAGCACTGAAGCTTTCTTT
CASSFGRSSTEAFF
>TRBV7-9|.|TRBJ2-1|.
TGTGCCAGCAGCTTCGCGGGGATTCACTACAATGAGCAGTTCTTC
CASSFAGIHYNEQFF
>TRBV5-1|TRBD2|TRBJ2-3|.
TGCGCCAGCAGCTTGCTTAGCGGGGAAAAAGATACGCAGTATTTT
CASSLLSGEKDTQYF
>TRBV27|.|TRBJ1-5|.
TGTGCCAGCAGTCATACAGCTAGCAATCAGCCCCAGCATTTT
CASSHTASNQPQHF
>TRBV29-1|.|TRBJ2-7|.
TGCAGCGTTGGCGGCATCAACTACGAGCAGTACTTC
CSVGGINYEQYF
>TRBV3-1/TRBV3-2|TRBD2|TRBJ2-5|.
TGTGCCAGCAGCCAATGGGACTCTAGCGGCGATCAAGAGACCCAGTACTTC
CASSQWDSSGDQETQYF
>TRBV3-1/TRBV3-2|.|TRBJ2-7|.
TGTGCCAGCAGCCAAGATTGGCGACGGGGAACCTACGAGCAGTACTTC
CASSQDWRRGTYEQYF
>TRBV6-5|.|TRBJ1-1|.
TGTGCCAGCAGTTACCGGCTTTTCCGGGTGAACACTGAAGCTTTCTTT
CASSYRLFRVNTEAFF
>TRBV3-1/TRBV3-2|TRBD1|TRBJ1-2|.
TGTGCCAGCAGCCATAAGGGGGCTTACGGCTACACCTTC
CASSHKGAYGYTF
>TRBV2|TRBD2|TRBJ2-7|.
TGTGCCAGCAGACGAGCGGGGGGATCCTACGAGCAGTACTTC
CASRRAGGSYEQYF
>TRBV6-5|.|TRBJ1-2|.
TGTGCCAGCAGTTACTCGAATCTCGAGGTCACCTATGGCTACACCTTC
CASSYSNLEVTYGYTF
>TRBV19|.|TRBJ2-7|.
TGTGCCAGTAAGCAGGGGAGGGGCTCCTACGAGCAGTACTTC
CASKQGRGSYEQYF
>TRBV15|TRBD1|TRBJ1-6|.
TGTGCCACCAGCAGAGGCCAGACACAGGGGGCTACGTCACCCCTCCACTTT
CATSRGQTQGATSPLHF
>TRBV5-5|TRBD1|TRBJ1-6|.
TGTGCCAGCAGCGGCGGTGACGTAGGGGGCGGTAATTCACCCCTCCACTTT
CASSGGDVGGGNSPLHF
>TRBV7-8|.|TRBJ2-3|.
TGTGCCAGCAGCTCGCGACCCGAGGGCACAGATACGCAGTATTTT
CASSSRPEGTDTQYF
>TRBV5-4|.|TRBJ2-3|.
TGTGCCAGCAACTTTGGCGGGGTCAGGACAGATACGCAGTATTTT
CASNFGGVRTDTQYF
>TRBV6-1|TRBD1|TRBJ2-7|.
TGTGCCAGCAGTGAACTGGGACAGGAAGCCTACGAGCAGTACTTC
CASSELGQEAYEQYF
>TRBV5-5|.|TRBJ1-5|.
TGTGCCAGCAGCTTGGGAGGTCAGGGGAAGCCCCAGCATTTT
CASSLGGQGKPQHF
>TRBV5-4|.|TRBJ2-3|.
TGTGCCAGCAGCGCGGTCGGGGGGCGGACAGATACGCAGTATTTT
CASSAVGGRTDTQYF
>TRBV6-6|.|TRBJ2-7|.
TGTGCCAGCAACGGTGGTACCGAAAGGGGTAACGAGCAGTACTTC
CASNGGTERGNEQYF